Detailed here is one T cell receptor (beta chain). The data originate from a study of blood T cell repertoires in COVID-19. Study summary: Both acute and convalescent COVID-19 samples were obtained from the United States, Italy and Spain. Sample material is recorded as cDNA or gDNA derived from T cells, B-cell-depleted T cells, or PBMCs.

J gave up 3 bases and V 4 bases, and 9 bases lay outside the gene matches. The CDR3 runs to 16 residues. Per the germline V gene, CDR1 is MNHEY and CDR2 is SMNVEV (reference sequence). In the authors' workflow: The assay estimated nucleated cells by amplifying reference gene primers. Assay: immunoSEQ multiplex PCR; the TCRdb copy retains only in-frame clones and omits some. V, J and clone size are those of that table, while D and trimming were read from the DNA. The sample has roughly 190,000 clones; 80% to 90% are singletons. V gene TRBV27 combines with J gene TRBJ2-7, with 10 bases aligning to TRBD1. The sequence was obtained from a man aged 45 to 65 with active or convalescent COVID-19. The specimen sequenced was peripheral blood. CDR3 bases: TGTGCCAGCAGTTCCCAGGGACAGGGGTTGATCTACGAGCAGTACTTC. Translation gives CASSSQGQGLIYEQYF.